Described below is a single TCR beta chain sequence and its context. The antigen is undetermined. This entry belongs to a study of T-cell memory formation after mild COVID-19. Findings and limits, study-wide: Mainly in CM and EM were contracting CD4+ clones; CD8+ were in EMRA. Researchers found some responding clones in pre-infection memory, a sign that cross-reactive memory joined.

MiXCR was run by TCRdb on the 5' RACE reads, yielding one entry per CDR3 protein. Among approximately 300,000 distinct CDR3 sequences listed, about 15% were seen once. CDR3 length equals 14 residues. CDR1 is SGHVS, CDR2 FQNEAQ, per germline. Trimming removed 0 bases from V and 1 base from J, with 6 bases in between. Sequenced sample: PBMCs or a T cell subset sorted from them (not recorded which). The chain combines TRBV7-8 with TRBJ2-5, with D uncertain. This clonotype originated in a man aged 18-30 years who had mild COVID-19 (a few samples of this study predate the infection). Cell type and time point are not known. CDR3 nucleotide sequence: TGTGCCAGCAGCTTAGCGCGCATCCAAGAGACCCAGTACTTC. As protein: CASSLARIQETQYF.